The source of this T cell receptor beta chain is a study of human T cells and chemical hapten exposure. Study information: DPC (0.01%) was patch tested on the upper back and read at 6 days. Per-sample TCR yields varied mainly from small pooled library volume differences. Whole-study findings and limits: Alopecia in all donors means immunity may differ from healthy individuals.

Separate cDNA molecules received unique molecular identifiers, which the library attached to them. From the RACE reads, TCRdb called clonotypes with MiXCR, one entry per CDR3 protein. The sample yields tens of thousands of distinct CDR3 sequences, under 13% seen once. The germline CDR1 and CDR2 sequences are SQVTM and ANQGSEA. Trimming left V 6 bases short and J 3 bases short, with 18 bases between. CDR3 length: 14 amino acids. This sample's time point: patch test 2, 6 weeks after DPC sensitization. Treatment described: therapeutic diphenylcyclopropenone sensitization with weekly scalp DPC. Details on this clonotype: Its antigen is undetermined.

Sequencing used whole blood, obtained in connection with sensitization to the hapten diphenylcyclopropenone (DPC). The TCR comes from a woman aged 50 to 60 with alopecia areata. Some clones in this sample may be carry-over from other donors' samples. V and J are TRBV29-1 and TRBJ2-7; D might be TRBD2 (6 bases). The CDR3: CSVQERGTYYEQYF. In DNA form, the CDR3 reads TGCAGCGTACAGGAACGGGGGACTTACTACGAGCAGTACTTC.